This TCR beta chain was documented in a study of blood T cell repertoires in COVID-19. V lost 5 bases and J lost 2; bases outside the gene matches: 9. This CDR3 has 16 residues. Looked up from germline, CDR1 is SSHAT and CDR2 is FNYEAQ (reference sequence). This clone was found once. Clones were sequenced by immunoSEQ multiplex PCR, and TCRdb holds only the in-frame ones, with some missing. The repertoire holds tens of thousands of clones, with around 85% as singletons. The sequenced sample was peripheral blood. This chain uses TRBV7-7 with TRBJ2-1; 7 bases map to TRBD2. The TCR sequence derives from a human donor in a cohort sampled during active COVID-19. The DNA of the CDR3 is TGTGCCAGCAGCCCTCGACTAGCAGATACCTACAATGAGCAGTTCTTC. This translates into CASSPRLADTYNEQFF.